One and the same sample provided the 21 T cell receptor beta chains below, sequenced in a study of blood T cell repertoires in COVID-19. Generated by immunoSEQ multiplex PCR, the TCRdb table keeps only in-frame clones and is missing some. The repertoire holds tens of thousands of clones, with roughly 84% as singletons. Specimen: peripheral blood. These receptors were obtained from a human donor in a cohort sampled during active COVID-19. The donor label of this sample is uncertain.

This clone was counted only a few times. J is TRBJ1-3 and V is TRBV4-1, with TRBD1 matching 8 bases. The CDR3 extends over 16 amino acids. Losses at the gene ends were 0 bases for V and 4 bases for J; bases not matched to a gene: 5. CDR1 and CDR2 (germline): MGHRA, YSYEKL. The CDR3 sequence: CASSQERTGRGNTIYF. The CDR3 region has the DNA TGCGCCAGCAGCCAAGAAAGGACAGGGAGAGGAAACACCATATATTTT.

In regard to this clone: This specimen includes other DNA sequences encoding the same CDR3. This chain links TRBV28 with TRBJ2-3, with 8 positions matching TRBD2. J was trimmed by 1 base and V by 7 bases; bases with no gene match: 4. The CDR3 is made up of 14 amino acids. Germline CDR1 and CDR2: MDHEN and SYDVKM. CDR3 coding DNA: TGTGCCAGCAAGACGGGAGGGGGCACAGATACGCAGTATTTT. This codes for CASKTGGGTDTQYF.

The genes are TRBV11-2 and TRBJ2-1; 11 bases agree with TRBD2. The CDR3 is 15 amino acids. V shed 3 bases, J shed 5 bases, and the junction held 3 bases outside the gene matches. Germline loops: CDR1 SGHAT, CDR2 FQNNGV. CDR3 sequence: CASSFGLAGNNEQFF. The CDR3 nucleotides are TGTGCCAGCAGCTTCGGACTAGCGGGTAACAATGAGCAGTTCTTC.

The rearrangement joins TRBV6-5 to TRBJ2-5, with D hard to call. Germline V gene lookup returns CDR1 MNHEY and CDR2 SVGAGI. Trimming cost V 6 bases and J 4 bases, with 6 bases left between them. The CDR3 is made up of 11 amino acids. This chain's CDR3 is CASRRGETQYF. The DNA of the CDR3 is TGTGCCAGCAGACGCGGAGAGACCCAGTACTTC.

The gene calls are TRBV2 and TRBJ1-1; D may be TRBD1 (5 bases). The germline CDR1 and CDR2 sequences are SNHLY and FYNNEI. The CDR3 contains 14 residues. Trimming stripped 6 bases from V and 4 bases from J, with 15 bases between. The CDR3 DNA sequence: TGTGCCAGCAGCAGGGAGGCGGGAGGCACTGAAGCTTTCTTT. This translates into CASSREAGGTEAFF. Filled out from reference TRBV2 and TRBJ1-1, the complete variable domain reads EPEVTQTPSHQVTQMGQEVILRCVPISNHLYFYWYRQILGQKVEFLVSFYNNEISEKSEIFDDQFSVERPDGSNFTLKIRSTKLEDSAMYFCASSREAGGTEAFFGQGTRLTVV.

CDR3 coding DNA: TGTGCCATCAGTGATTTAGGGCTAGCGGCGTCCTACGAGCAGTACTTC. It yields the protein CAISDLGLAASYEQYF. V and J are TRBV10-3 and TRBJ2-7; 7 positions agree with TRBD2. With 3 bases clipped from V and 1 base from J, the junction kept 9 bases outside the gene matches. The CDR3 extends over 16 amino acids. In germline, CDR1 is ENHRY, CDR2 SYGVKD.

The rearrangement joins TRBV5-1 to TRBJ1-2; possible D gene TRBD1, 6 bases. This CDR3 comprises 16 residues. The germline CDR1 and CDR2 sequences are SGHRS and YFSETQ. Trimming removed 4 bases at V and 0 bases at J, with 16 bases between. The CDR3 spells CASSHGQTLTNYGYTF. CDR3 DNA: TGCGCCAGCAGCCACGGACAGACATTAACTAACTATGGCTACACCTTC. Using reference TRBV5-1 and TRBJ1-2 for the parts outside the CDR3, the full variable domain is KAGVTQTPRYLIKTRGQQVTLSCSPISGHRSVSWYQQTPGQGLQFLFEYFSETQRNKGNFPGRFSGRQFSNSRSEMNVSTLELGDSALYLCASSHGQTLTNYGYTFGSGTRLTVV.

This sequence joins TRBV5-1 and TRBJ2-3; D perhaps matches TRBD2 (6 bases). CDR1 and CDR2 from the germline V gene are SGHRS and YFSETQ. V lost 7 bases and J 1 base, leaving 13 bases between the germline ends. The CDR3 has 14 residues. This chain's CDR3 is CASAAEGRTDTQYF. In DNA form, the CDR3 reads TGCGCCAGCGCCGCGGAGGGCCGCACAGATACGCAGTATTTT.

This chain links TRBV12-3 or TRBV12-4 with TRBJ2-7; D possibly corresponds to TRBD1 (6 bases). This CDR3 is 12 amino acids long. V shed 8 bases and J shed 0 bases, with 8 bases lying between them. CDR3 loop: CASAGASYEQYF. The CDR3 DNA follows: TGTGCCAGCGCAGGGGCCTCCTACGAGCAGTACTTC.

CDR3 bases: TGCGCCAGCAGTGAGTGGGGACAGCAAGAGACCCAGTACTTC. This encodes CASSEWGQQETQYF. The V and J genes are TRBV10-1 and TRBJ2-5; 7 bases match TRBD1. This CDR3 region has 14 residues. The trim removed 1 base at V and 2 bases at J, leaving 1 base unmatched. Germline lookup yields CDR1 WNHNN and CDR2 SYGVQD (reference sequence).

The chain has TRBV4-1 and TRBJ2-7; 15 bases are shared with TRBD2. CDR1 is MGHRA and CDR2 is YSYEKL in the germline V gene. The V gene end was trimmed by 6 bases and the J gene end by 5 bases; junction bases not matched to a gene: 14. This CDR3 is 18 amino acids long. The CDR3 coding sequence is TGCGCCAGCAGACCGGGACTAGCGGGAGGACTGAAAATCCACGAGCAGTACTTC. It specifies CASRPGLAGGLKIHEQYF.

V usage is TRBV5-1 and J usage is TRBJ1-1; D is undetermined. The germline V gene has CDR1 SGHRS and CDR2 YFSETQ. The CDR3 runs 13 residues. Between the trimmed V and J ends, which lost 0 bases and 4 bases, there was a span of 7 bases. The CDR3 reads CASSLAEGTEAFF. DNA for the CDR3: TGCGCCAGCAGCTTGGCCGAGGGCACTGAAGCTTTCTTT.

This chain joins TRBV19 and TRBJ1-1; D remains ambiguous. Trimming took 4 bases from V and 7 from J, leaving 10 bases between them. Germline-derived CDR1 and CDR2 are LNHDA and SQIVND (reference sequence). This CDR3 region has 12 residues. Written as DNA, the CDR3 is TGTGCCAGTAGTAGTGAAAGAGGTGAAGCTTTCTTT. Protein sequence: CASSSERGEAFF. The full variable domain, rest sourced from reference TRBV19 and TRBJ1-1, is DGGITQSPKYLFRKEGQNVTLSCEQNLNHDAMYWYRQDPGQGLRLIYYSQIVNDFQKGDIAEGYSVSREKKESFPLTVTSAQKNPTAFYLCASSSERGEAFFGQGTRLTVV.

The gene calls are TRBV5-1 and TRBJ2-1; 9 bases align to TRBD2. The CDR3 covers 15 residues. Losses at the gene ends were 0 bases for V and 15 bases for J; bases not matched to a gene: 13. The germline V gene encodes CDR1 SGHRS and CDR2 YFSETQ. The DNA of the CDR3 is TGCGCCAGCAGCTTGGGGCTAGCGGGATCCCGGGATAGGTTCTTC. Translation: CASSLGLAGSRDRFF.

This clone was picked up a small number of times. The V and J genes are TRBV13 and TRBJ2-1; D is perhaps TRBD2 (5 bases). The V gene's germline CDR1 is PRHDT and CDR2 FYEKMQ (reference sequence). Trimming removed 5 bases at V and 1 base at J, with 15 bases between. This CDR3 has 16 amino acids. CDR3 loop: CASSPRWTGSYNEQFF. The CDR3 region has the DNA TGTGCCAGCAGCCCCCGCTGGACTGGGTCCTACAATGAGCAGTTCTTC. Full variable domain (outside the CDR3, taken from reference TRBV13 and TRBJ2-1): AAGVIQSPRHLIKEKRETATLKCYPIPRHDTVYWYQQGPGQDPQFLISFYEKMQSDKGSIPDRFSAQQFSDYHSELNMSSLELGDSALYFCASSPRWTGSYNEQFFGPGTRLTVL.

The CDR3 nucleotides read TGTGCCAGCAGCTTAGTTCCCGGGGGGGATACGCAGTATTTT. As protein: CASSLVPGGDTQYF. The J gene is TRBJ2-3, the V gene TRBV11-2; 7 bases map to TRBD2. CDR1 is SGHAT, CDR2 FQNNGV, per germline. This CDR3 is 14 amino acids long. V was clipped by 1 base and J by 6 bases; unmatched bases: 4.

CDR3 nucleotide sequence: TGTGCCAGCAGCTTAGGGACAGGAGCTAACTATGGCTACACCTTC. Translating it yields CASSLGTGANYGYTF. V and J are TRBV11-3 and TRBJ1-2; 7 bases are a match to TRBD1. CDR3 length: 15 amino acids. J gave up 0 bases and V 1 base, and 2 bases lay outside the gene matches. CDR1 and CDR2 from the germline V gene are SGHNT and YENEEA.

The gene calls are TRBV5-6 and TRBJ1-5; perhaps TRBD1 as D (5 bases). The CDR3 consists of 15 residues. The ends were cut back, 2 bases at V and 7 bases at J, with 16 bases in the middle. Germline CDR1 SGHDT, CDR2 YYEEEE. In DNA form, the CDR3 reads TGTGCCAGCAGCTTATCCGACAGCGATCACCAGCCCCAGCATTTT. This translates into CASSLSDSDHQPQHF. Variable domain in full (rest from reference TRBV5-6 and TRBJ1-5): DAGVTQSPTHLIKTRGQQVTLRCSPKSGHDTVSWYQQALGQGPQFIFQYYEEEERQRGNFPDRFSGHQFPNYSSELNVNALLLGDSALYLCASSLSDSDHQPQHFGDGTRLSIL.

This clone was counted once. This rearrangement joins TRBV19 to TRBJ2-3, with TRBD2 matching 8 bases. The trim removed 7 bases at V and 4 bases at J, leaving 13 bases unmatched. From germline, CDR1 is LNHDA and CDR2 SQIVND (reference sequence). The CDR3 extends over 16 amino acids. Written as DNA, the CDR3 is TGTGCCAGTAATTGGCGGCGGGAGGAGGGGCCAGATACGCAGTATTTT. Its protein is CASNWRREEGPDTQYF.

The chain combines TRBV3-1 (or the pseudogene TRBV3-2) with TRBJ1-1; tentative D call: TRBD1 (6 bases). The CDR3 runs 15 residues. Germline CDR1 and CDR2: LGHDT and YNNKEL (reference sequence). V was pared by 1 base and J by 3 bases, with 12 bases between. The CDR3 reads CASSQGGGGYTEAFF. The CDR3 nucleotides read TGTGCCAGCAGCCAAGGGGGAGGGGGTTACACTGAAGCTTTCTTT.

This chain joins TRBV11-1 and TRBJ1-4; no reliable D call. The CDR3 covers 15 residues. The V end was cut by 4 bases, the J end by 4 bases, with 13 bases between. Germline V gene sequence: CDR1 SGHAT, CDR2 FQDESV (reference sequence). In DNA form, the CDR3 reads TGTGCCAGCAGCTCAAGACTAGACCGTAATGAAAAACTGTTTTTT. This gives the protein CASSSRLDRNEKLFF.